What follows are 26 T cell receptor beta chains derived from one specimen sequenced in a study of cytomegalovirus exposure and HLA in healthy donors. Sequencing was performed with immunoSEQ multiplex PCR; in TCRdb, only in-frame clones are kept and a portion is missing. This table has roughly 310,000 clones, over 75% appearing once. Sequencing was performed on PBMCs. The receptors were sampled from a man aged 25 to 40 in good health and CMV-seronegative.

The CDR3 DNA follows: TGTGCCAGCAGGGGGCCGGAGACCCAGTACTTC. Amino acid sequence: CASRGPETQYF. The rearrangement uses TRBV2 and TRBJ2-5; the D gene is possibly TRBD1 (5 bases). Trimming removed 6 bases from V and 5 bases from J, with 7 bases in between. CDR1 and CDR2 (germline): SNHLY, FYNNEI. This CDR3 contains 11 residues.

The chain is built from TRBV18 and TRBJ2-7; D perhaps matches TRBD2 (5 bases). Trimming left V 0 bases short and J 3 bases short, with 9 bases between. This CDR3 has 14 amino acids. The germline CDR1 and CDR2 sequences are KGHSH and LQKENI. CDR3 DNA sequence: TGTGCCAGCTCACCACCGGAAGGAGGCTACGAGCAGTACTTC. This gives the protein CASSPPEGGYEQYF.

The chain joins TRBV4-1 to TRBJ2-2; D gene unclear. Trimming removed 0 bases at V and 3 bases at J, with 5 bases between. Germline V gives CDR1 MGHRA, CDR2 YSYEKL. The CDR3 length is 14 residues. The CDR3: CASSQDQYTGELFF. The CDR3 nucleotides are TGCGCCAGCAGCCAAGACCAATACACCGGGGAGCTGTTTTTT.

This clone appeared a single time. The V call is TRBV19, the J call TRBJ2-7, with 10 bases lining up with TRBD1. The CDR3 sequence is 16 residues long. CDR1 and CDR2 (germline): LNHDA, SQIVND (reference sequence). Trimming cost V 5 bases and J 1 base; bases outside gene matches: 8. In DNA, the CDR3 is TGTGCCAGTAGTCACATTGGGGGACAGGGGTCCTACGAGCAGTACTTC. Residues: CASSHIGGQGSYEQYF.

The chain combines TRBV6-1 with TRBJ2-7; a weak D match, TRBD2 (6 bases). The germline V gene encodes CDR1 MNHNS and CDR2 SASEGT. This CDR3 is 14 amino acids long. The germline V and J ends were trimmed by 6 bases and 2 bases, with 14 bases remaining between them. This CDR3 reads CASRSDRGAYEQYF. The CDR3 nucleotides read TGTGCCAGCAGATCCGATCGCGGGGCCTACGAGCAGTACTTC.

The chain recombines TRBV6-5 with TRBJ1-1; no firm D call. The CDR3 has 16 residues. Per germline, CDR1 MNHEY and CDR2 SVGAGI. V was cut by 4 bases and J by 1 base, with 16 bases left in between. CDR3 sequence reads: CASSSPQLARNTEAFF. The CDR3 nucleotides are TGTGCCAGCAGTTCCCCTCAGTTAGCGAGGAACACTGAAGCTTTCTTT.

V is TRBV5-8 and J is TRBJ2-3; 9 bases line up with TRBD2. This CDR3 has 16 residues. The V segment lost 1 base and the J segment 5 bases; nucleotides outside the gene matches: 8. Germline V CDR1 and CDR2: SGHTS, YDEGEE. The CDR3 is CASSLWGSGGRDTQYF. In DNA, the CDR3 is TGTGCCAGCAGCTTGTGGGGTAGCGGGGGAAGAGATACGCAGTATTTT.

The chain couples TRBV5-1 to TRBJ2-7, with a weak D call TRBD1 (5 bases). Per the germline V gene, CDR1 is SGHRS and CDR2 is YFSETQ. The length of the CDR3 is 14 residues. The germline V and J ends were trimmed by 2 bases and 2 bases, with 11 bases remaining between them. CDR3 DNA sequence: TGCGCCAGCAGCTTAGACAGCACTACCTACGAGCAGTACTTC. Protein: CASSLDSTTYEQYF.

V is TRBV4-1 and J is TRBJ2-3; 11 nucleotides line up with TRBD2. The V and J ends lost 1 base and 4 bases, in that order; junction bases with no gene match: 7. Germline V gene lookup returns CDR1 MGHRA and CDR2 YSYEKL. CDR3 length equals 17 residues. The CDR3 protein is CASSQGLVAGGPDTQYF. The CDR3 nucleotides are TGCGCCAGCAGCCAAGGTTTGGTAGCGGGGGGGCCAGATACGCAGTATTTT.

CDR3 sequence (DNA): TGTGCCAGCAGCTTATTAGATGCGGGGGCTTCGAACACCGGGGAGCTGTTTTTT. Translated, it gives CASSLLDAGASNTGELFF. V gene TRBV5-6 combines with J gene TRBJ2-2; tentative D call: TRBD2 (7 bases). V lost 2 bases and J lost 0, with 17 bases in between. The germline V gene has CDR1 SGHDT and CDR2 YYEEEE. The CDR3 totals 18 residues.

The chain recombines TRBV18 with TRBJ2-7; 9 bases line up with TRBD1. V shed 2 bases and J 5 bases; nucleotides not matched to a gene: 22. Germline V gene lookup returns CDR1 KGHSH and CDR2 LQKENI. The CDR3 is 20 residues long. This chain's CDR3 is CASSPSRMLGGGQGLDEQYF. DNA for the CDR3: TGTGCCAGCTCACCATCAAGGATGTTGGGCGGAGGACAGGGGCTAGACGAGCAGTACTTC.

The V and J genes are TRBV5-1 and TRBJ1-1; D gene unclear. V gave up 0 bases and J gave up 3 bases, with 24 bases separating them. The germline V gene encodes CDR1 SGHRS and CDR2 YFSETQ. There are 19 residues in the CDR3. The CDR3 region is CASSLASGTSRRSYTEAFF. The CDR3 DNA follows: TGCGCCAGCAGCTTGGCCTCGGGTACAAGCCGAAGGAGCTACACTGAAGCTTTCTTT.

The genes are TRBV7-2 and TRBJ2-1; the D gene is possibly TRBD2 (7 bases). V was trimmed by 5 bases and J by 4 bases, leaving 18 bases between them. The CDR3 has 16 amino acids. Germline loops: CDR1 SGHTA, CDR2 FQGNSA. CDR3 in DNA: TGTGCCAGCAGCCGGGACGGGCGGGGGCAGTACAATGAGCAGTTCTTC. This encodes CASSRDGRGQYNEQFF.

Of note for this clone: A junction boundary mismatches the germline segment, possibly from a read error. The CDR3 region is CASSLVTTSGAKVF. The CDR3, as DNA: TGTGCCAGCAGCTTAGTCACCACTAGCGGGGCAAAAGTCTTC. V and J are TRBV7-9 and TRBJ2-1, with 10 bases identical to TRBD2. Germline V gene sequence: CDR1 SEHNR, CDR2 FQNEAQ (reference sequence). The CDR3 contains 14 residues.

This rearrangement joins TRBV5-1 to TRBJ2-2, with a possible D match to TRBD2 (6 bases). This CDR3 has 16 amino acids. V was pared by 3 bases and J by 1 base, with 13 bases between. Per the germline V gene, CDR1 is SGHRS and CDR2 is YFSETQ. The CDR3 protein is CASSSTSLGNTGELFF. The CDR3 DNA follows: TGCGCCAGCAGCTCGACTAGTTTAGGGAACACCGGGGAGCTGTTTTTT.

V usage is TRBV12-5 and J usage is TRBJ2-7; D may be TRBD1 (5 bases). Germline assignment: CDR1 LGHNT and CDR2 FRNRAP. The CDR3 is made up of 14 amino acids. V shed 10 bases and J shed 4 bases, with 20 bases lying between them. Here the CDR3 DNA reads TGTGCTACCCCCCCAATATTTACAGGTTACGAGCAGTACTTC. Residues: CATPPIFTGYEQYF.

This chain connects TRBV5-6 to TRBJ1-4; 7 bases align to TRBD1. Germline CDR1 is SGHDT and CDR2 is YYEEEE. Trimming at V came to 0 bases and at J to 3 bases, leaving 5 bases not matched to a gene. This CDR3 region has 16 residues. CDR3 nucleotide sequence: TGTGCCAGCAGCTTGGGAACAGGGGTTGCTAATGAAAAACTGTTTTTT. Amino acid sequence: CASSLGTGVANEKLFF.

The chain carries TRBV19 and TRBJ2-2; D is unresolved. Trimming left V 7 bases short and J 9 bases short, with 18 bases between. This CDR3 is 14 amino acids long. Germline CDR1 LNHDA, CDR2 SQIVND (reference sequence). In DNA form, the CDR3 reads TGTGCCAGTACCAAAACACCCGGTAGCTGGGAGCTGTTTTTT. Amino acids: CASTKTPGSWELFF.

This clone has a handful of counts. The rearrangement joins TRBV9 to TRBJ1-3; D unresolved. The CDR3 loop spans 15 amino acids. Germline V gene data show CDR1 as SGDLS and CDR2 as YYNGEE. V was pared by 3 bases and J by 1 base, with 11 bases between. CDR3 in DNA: TGTGCCAGCAGCGCCGGGCGGGTTTCTGGAAACACCATATATTTT. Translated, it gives CASSAGRVSGNTIYF.

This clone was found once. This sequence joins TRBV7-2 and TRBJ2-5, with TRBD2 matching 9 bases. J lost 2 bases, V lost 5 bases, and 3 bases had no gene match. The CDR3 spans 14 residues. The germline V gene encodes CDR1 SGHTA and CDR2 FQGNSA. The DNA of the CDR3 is TGTGCCAGCAGCCAGGGACTAGCACAAGAGACCCAGTACTTC. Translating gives CASSQGLAQETQYF.

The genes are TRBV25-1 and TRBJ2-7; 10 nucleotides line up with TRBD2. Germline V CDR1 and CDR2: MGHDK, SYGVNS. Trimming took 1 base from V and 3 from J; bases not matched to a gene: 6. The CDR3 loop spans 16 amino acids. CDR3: CASSESLAGRYYEQYF. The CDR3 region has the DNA TGTGCCAGCAGTGAATCACTAGCGGGGAGATACTACGAGCAGTACTTC.

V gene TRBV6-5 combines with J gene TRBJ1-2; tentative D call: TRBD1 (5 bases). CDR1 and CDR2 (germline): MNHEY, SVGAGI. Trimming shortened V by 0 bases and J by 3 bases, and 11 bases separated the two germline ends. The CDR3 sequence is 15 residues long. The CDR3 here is CASSYSGGTYYGYTF. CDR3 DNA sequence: TGTGCCAGCAGTTACTCGGGGGGGACCTACTATGGCTACACCTTC.

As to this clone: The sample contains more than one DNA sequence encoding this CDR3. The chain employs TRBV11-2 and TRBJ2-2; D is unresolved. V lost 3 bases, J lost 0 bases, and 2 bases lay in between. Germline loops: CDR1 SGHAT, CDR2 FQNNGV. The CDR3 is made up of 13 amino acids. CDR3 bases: TGTGCCAGCAGCTTTACGAACACCGGGGAGCTGTTTTTT. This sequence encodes CASSFTNTGELFF.

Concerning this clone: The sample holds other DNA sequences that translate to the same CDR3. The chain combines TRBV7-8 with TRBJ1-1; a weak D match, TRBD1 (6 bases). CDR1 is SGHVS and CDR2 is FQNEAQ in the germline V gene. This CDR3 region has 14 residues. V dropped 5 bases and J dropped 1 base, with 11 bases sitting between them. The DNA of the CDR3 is TGTGCCAGCAGCCTTGGACAGACGAACACTGAAGCTTTCTTT. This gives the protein CASSLGQTNTEAFF.

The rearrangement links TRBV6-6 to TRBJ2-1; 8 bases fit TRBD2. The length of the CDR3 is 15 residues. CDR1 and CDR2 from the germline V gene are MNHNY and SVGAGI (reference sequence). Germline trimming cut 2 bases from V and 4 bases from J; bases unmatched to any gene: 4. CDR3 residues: CASSYVGGGYNEQFF. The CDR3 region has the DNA TGTGCCAGCAGTTACGTCGGGGGGGGTTACAATGAGCAGTTCTTC.

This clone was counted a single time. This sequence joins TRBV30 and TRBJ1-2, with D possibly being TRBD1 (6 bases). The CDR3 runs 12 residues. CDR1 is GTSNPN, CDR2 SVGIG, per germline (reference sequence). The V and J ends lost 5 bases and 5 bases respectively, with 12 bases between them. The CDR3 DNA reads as TGTGCCTGGGTGGGGGCCAGATATGGCTACACCTTC. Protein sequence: CAWVGARYGYTF.